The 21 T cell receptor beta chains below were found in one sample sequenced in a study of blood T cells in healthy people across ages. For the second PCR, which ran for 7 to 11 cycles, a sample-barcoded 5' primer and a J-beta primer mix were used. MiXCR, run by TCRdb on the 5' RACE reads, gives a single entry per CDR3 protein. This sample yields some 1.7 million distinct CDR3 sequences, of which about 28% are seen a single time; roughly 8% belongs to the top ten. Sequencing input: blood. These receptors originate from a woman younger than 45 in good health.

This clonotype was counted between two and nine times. CDR3 sequence: CASRLAAAGTDTQYF. The DNA for the CDR3 is TGTGCCAGCAGACTAGCGGCAGCCGGTACAGATACGCAGTATTTT. This chain links TRBV7-2 with TRBJ2-3, with 8 bases identical to TRBD2. Looked up from germline, CDR1 is SGHTA and CDR2 is FQGNSA. The V and J ends lost 6 bases and 3 bases, in that order; junction bases with no gene match: 8. CDR3 length: 15 amino acids.

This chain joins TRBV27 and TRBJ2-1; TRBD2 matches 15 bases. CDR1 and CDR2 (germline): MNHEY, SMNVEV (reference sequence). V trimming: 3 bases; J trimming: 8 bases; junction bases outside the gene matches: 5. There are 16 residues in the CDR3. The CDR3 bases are TGTGCCAGCAGTTTCGGACTAGCGGGAGGGGGGGATGAGCAGTTCTTC. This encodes CASSFGLAGGGDEQFF.

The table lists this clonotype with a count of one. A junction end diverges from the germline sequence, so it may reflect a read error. The CDR3 loop is CASNLAGTGNSPLHF. As DNA, the CDR3 is TGTGCCAGCAACTTGGCCGGGACAGGGAATTCACCCCTCCACTTT. V and J are TRBV5-5 and TRBJ1-6, with TRBD1 matching over 9 bases. The germline V gene has CDR1 SGHKS and CDR2 YYEKEE (reference sequence). The CDR3 runs to 15 residues.

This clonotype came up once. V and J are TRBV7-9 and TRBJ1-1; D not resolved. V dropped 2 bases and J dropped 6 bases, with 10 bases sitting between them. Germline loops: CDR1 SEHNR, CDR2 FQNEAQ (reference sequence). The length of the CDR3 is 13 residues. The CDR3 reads CASSLRPTAEAFF. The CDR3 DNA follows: TGTGCCAGCAGCTTAAGGCCGACCGCTGAAGCTTTCTTT.

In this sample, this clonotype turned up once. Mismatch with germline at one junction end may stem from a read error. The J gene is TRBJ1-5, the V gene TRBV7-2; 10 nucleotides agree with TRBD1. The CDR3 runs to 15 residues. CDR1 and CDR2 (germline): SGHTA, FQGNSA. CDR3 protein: CASSYTGTGDQPLHF. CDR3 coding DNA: TGTGCCAGCAGTTATACCGGGACAGGGGACCAGCCCCTGCATTTT.

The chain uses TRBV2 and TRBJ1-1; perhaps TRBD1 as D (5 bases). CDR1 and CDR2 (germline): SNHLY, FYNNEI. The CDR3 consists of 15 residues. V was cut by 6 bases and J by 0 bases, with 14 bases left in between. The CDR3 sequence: CASRIRQNMNTEAFF. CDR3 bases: TGTGCCAGCAGGATCCGACAGAACATGAACACTGAAGCTTTCTTT.

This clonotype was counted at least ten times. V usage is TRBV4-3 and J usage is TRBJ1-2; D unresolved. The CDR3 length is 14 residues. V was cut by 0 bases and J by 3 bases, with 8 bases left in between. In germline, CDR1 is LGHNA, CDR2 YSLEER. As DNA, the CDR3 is TGCGCCAGCAGCCAAGAAGCATCCGACTATGGCTACACCTTC. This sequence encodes CASSQEASDYGYTF.

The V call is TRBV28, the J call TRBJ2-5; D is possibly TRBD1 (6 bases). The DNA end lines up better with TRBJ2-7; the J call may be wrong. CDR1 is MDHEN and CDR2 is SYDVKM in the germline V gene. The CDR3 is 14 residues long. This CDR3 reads CASSPQGASGEQYF. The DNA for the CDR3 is TGTGCCAGCAGTCCACAGGGTGCTTCGGGCGAGCAGTACTTC.

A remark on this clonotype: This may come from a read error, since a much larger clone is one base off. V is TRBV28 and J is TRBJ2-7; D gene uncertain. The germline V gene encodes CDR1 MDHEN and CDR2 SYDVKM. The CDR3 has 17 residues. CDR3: CASSSPLGERFNYKQYF. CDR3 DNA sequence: TGTGCCAGCAGCTCACCCCTTGGCGAGCGATTCAACTACAAGCAGTACTTC. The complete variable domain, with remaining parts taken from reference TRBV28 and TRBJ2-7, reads DVKVTQSSRYLVKRTGEKVFLECVQDMDHENMFWYRQDPGLGLRLIYFSYDVKMKEKGDIPEGYSVSREKKERFSLILESASTNQTSMYLCASSSPLGERFNYKQYFGPGTRLTVT.

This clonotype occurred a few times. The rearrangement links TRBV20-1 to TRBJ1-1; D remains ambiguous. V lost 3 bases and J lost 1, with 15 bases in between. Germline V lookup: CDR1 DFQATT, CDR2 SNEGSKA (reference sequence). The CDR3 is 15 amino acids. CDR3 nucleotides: TGCAGTGCTAGTAGTCGAGAACGTAGGAACACTGAAGCTTTCTTT. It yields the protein CSASSRERRNTEAFF.

As DNA, the CDR3 is TGTGCCAGCAGCCCCCGCGCAGGGTCAGATACGCAGTATTTT. Its translation is CASSPRAGSDTQYF. V gene TRBV7-2 combines with J gene TRBJ2-3; TRBD1 is a possible D gene (5 bases). The CDR3 length is 14 residues. V dropped 5 bases and J dropped 4 bases, with 13 bases sitting between them. In germline, CDR1 is SGHTA, CDR2 FQGNSA.

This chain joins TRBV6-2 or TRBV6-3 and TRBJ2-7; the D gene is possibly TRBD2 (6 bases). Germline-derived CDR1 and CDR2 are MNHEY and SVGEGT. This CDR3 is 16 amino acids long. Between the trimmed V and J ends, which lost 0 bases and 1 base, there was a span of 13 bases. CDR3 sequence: CASSYSTTGGSYEQYF. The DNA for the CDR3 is TGTGCCAGCAGTTACTCGACCACCGGAGGGTCCTACGAGCAGTACTTC.

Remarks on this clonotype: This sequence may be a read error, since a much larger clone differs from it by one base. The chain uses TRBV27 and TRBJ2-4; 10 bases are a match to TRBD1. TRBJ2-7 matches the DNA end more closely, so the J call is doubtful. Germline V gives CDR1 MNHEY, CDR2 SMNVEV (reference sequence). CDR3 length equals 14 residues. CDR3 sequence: CASGAGTGVYEQYF. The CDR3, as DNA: TGTGCCAGCGGTGCCGGGACAGGGGTATACGAGCAGTACTTC.

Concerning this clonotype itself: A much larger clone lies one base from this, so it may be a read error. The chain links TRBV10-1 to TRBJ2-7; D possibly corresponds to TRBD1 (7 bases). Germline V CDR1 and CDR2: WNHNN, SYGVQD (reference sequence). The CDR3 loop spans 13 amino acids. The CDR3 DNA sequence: TGCACCAGCAGTGGGGGGACAGACTACGAGCAGTACTTC. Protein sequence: CTSSGGTDYEQYF.

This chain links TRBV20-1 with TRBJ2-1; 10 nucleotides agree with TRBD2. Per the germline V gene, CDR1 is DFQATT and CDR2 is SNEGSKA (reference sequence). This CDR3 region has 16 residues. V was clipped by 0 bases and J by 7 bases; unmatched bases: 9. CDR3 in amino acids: CSARDPAGGLSNEQFF. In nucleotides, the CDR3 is TGCAGTGCTAGAGATCCAGCGGGGGGGCTCTCGAATGAGCAGTTCTTC.

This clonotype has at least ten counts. CDR3 in amino acids: CASSSPTGGGYTF. CDR3 in DNA: TGTGCCAGCAGCTCTCCGACAGGGGGTGGCTACACCTTC. The chain couples TRBV7-2 to TRBJ1-2; 9 bases are shared with TRBD1. The length of the CDR3 is 13 residues. Trimming took 4 bases from V and 7 from J; bases not matched to a gene: 4. CDR1 is SGHTA, CDR2 FQGNSA, per germline.

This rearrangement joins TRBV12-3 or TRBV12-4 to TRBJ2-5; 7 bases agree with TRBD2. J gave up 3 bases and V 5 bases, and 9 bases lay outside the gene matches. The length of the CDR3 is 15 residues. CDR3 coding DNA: TGTGCCAGCAGTCGGAGAGGACTAGAAAAAGAGACCCAGTACTTC. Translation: CASSRRGLEKETQYF.

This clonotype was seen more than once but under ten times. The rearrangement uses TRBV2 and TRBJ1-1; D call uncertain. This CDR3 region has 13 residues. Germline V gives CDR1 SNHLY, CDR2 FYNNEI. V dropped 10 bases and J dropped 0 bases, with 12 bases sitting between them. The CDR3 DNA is TGTGCCACCGGGCCTTCAATGAACACTGAAGCTTTCTTT. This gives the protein CATGPSMNTEAFF.

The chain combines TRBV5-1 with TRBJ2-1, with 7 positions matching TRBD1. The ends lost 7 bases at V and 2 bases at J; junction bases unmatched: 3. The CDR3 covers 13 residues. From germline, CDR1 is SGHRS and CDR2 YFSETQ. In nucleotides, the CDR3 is TGCGCCAGCGAGGGACAGACCTACAATGAGCAGTTCTTC. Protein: CASEGQTYNEQFF.

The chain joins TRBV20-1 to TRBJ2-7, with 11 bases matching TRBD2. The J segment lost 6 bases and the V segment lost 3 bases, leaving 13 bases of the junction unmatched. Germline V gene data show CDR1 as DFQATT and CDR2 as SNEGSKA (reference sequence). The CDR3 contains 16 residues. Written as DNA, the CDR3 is TGCAGTGCTAGCCAAGCGGGACTAGCGGACTCTCGCGAGCAGTACTTC. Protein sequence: CSASQAGLADSREQYF.

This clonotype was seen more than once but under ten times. This chain's CDR3 is CASSESRIYGYTF. The CDR3 DNA reads TGTGCCAGCAGTGAATCGCGAATCTATGGCTACACCTTC. The rearrangement uses TRBV25-1 and TRBJ1-2; D unresolved. Trimming took off 1 base at V and 4 bases at J, with 7 bases between the two ends. Looked up from germline, CDR1 is MGHDK and CDR2 is SYGVNS. This CDR3 contains 13 residues.